Presented here are 6 T cell receptor beta chains from one specimen sequenced in a study of T-cell reconstitution after alpha-beta-depleted transplantation in children. Unique molecular identifiers were incorporated into the prepared TCRbeta library. TCRdb re-analysed the PCR reads in MiXCR, keeping a single row per CDR3 protein. Of 300,000 to 400,000 distinct CDR3 sequences in the sample, roughly 17% were seen once. The sequencing used PBMCs, mostly from graft donor cells, collected 360 days after TCRalphabeta/CD19-depleted stem cell transplant. The receptors come from a male patient aged 2-9 years who had a stem cell transplant for acute lymphoblastic leukemia, so the T cells may come from the graft donor.

As to this clonotype: The final CDR3 position lacks the conserved phenylalanine or tryptophan, pointing to a likely read error. The limits of the CDR3 on the DNA are not certain, so only TCRdb's listed CDR3 is given. This sequence joins TRBV24-1 and TRBJ2-4. The germline V gene encodes CDR1 KGHDR and CDR2 SFDVKD. The CDR3 is 10 residues long, counting both termini. The CDR3: CATSDPDGAL.

This chain links TRBV16 with TRBJ2-7; TRBD2 matches 9 bases. Unmatched junction bases numbered 10, after V lost 7 bases and J lost 3 bases. The CDR3 loop spans 15 amino acids. Germline V gives CDR1 KGHSY, CDR2 FQNENV. The CDR3 protein is CASTDPGLASYEQYF. Written as DNA, the CDR3 is TGTGCCAGCACCGACCCGGGACTAGCCAGCTACGAGCAGTACTTC.

This clonotype was seen only a few times. V is TRBV7-2 and J is TRBJ2-5; maybe TRBD2 (6 bases). Germline V CDR1 and CDR2: SGHTA, FQGNSA. The CDR3 is 13 amino acids. V lost 6 bases and J lost 3, with 11 bases in between. The CDR3: CASRLGGEETQYF. In nucleotides, the CDR3 is TGTGCCAGCAGGCTGGGCGGGGAAGAGACCCAGTACTTC.

A few counts support this clonotype. The chain couples TRBV6-5 to TRBJ2-1; TRBD2 matches 8 bases. The CDR3 is made up of 19 amino acids. Trimming took 2 bases from V and 3 from J; bases not matched to a gene: 15. The germline V gene has CDR1 MNHEY and CDR2 SVGAGI. The CDR3 spells CASSYAGTSGSVSYNEQFF. CDR3 nucleotide sequence: TGTGCCAGCAGTTACGCCGGGACTAGTGGTTCTGTGAGCTACAATGAGCAGTTCTTC.

The rearrangement uses TRBV7-9 and TRBJ2-5, with TRBD2 matching over 7 bases. Germline assignment: CDR1 SEHNR and CDR2 FQNEAQ (reference sequence). This CDR3 region has 17 residues. The ends lost 3 bases at V and 3 bases at J; junction bases unmatched: 13. As DNA, the CDR3 is TGTGCCAGCAGCTTGATGACGGGAGGCTGGAACGAAGAGACCCAGTACTTC. It codes for CASSLMTGGWNEETQYF. The full variable domain, with the rest looked up from reference TRBV7-9 and TRBJ2-5, is DTGVSQNPRHKITKRGQNVTFRCDPISEHNRLYWYRQTLGQGPEFLTYFQNEAQLEKSRLLSDRFSAERPKGSFSTLEIQRTEQGDSAMYLCASSLMTGGWNEETQYFGPGTRLLVL.

The chain carries TRBV28 and TRBJ2-2, with 7 nucleotides matching TRBD2. Per the germline V gene, CDR1 is MDHEN and CDR2 is SYDVKM. The CDR3 totals 14 residues. V lost 8 bases to trimming and J lost 6 bases; unmatched junction nucleotides: 9. The CDR3 DNA reads TGTGCCAGCGATCTGGGGAGGGGTCCCGGGGAGCTGTTTTTT. Translated, it gives CASDLGRGPGELFF.